This T cell receptor (beta chain) is drawn from a study of blood T cells in healthy people across ages. Study conclusions and caveats: Estimated diversity, derived from one million T cells, was regarded as an underestimate. Higher diversity and more naive CD4+ cells were features of long-lived donors, compared to aged donors.

A remark on this clonotype: Antigen specificity is unknown.

Trimming pared 1 base from V and 10 bases from J, leaving 11 bases between. Germline-derived CDR1 and CDR2 are SNHLY and FYNNEI. The CDR3 covers 13 residues. Primed by a sample-barcoded 5' primer and a J-beta primer mix, a second PCR proceeded for roughly 6 to 12 cycles. Researchers report that a template-switch adaptor with 12 random nucleotides tagged each cDNA molecule. TCRdb re-derived calls from the 5' RACE reads in MiXCR, one entry per CDR3 protein. Of 850,000 to 1,000,000 distinct CDR3 sequences detected, roughly 51% appear once; the ten largest clones hold around 21%. The origin of this receptor is a woman aged 55 to 70 in good health. The chain combines TRBV2 with TRBJ2-1; D not certain. The sequencing sample was made of blood. The CDR3 coding sequence is TGTGCCAGCAGTGAAGGAGTGATGGGGGAGCAGTTCTTC. Translated, it gives CASSEGVMGEQFF.